This TCR beta chain was observed in a study of monozygotic twins with inflammatory bowel disease. Germline-derived CDR1 and CDR2 are SGHDN and FVKESK. The CDR3 has 15 amino acids. Every TCR library used roughly 3,200 ng of total RNA. Each UMI, carrying a 6-nucleotide sample barcode, came from template switching. From the 5' RACE reads, TCRdb lists one entry per CDR3 protein and no DNA. The sample has roughly 150,000 distinct CDR3 sequences. Donors each gave about 2.5 ml of blood. Unfractionated whole blood yielded total RNA, and T cells were not sorted. The rearrangement uses TRBV14 and TRBJ2-1. The clonotype originates from a human donor with ulcerative colitis or Crohn's disease, or a healthy co-twin of an affected twin (not recorded which). The specimen sequenced was blood. The CDR3 protein is CASSRRLSSYNEQFF.